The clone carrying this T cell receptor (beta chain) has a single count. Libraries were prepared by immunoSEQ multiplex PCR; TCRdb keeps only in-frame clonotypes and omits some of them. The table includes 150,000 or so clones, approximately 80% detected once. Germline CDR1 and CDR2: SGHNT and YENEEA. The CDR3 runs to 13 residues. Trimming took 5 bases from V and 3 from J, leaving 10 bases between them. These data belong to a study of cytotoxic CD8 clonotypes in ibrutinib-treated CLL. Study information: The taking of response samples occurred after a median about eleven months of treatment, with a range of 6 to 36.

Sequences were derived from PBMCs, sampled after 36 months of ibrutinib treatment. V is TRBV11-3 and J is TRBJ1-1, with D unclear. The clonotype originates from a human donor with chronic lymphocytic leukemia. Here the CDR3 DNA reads TGTGCCAGCAGCCAAGGTCGGGACACTGAAGCTTTCTTT. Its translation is CASSQGRDTEAFF.